This entry lists 25 T cell receptor beta chains sequenced from one sample in a study of blood T cells in healthy people across ages. With a J-beta primer mix and a sample-barcoded 5' primer, a second PCR ran about 6 to 11 cycles. A single record per CDR3 protein comes from TCRdb applying MiXCR to the 5' RACE reads. The profile shows approximately 810,000 distinct CDR3 sequences, about 37% of them singletons. Sequences were obtained from blood. The receptors stem from a man younger than 35 in good health.

The chain joins TRBV4-1 to TRBJ1-5; D is possibly TRBD1 (6 bases). Per germline, CDR1 MGHRA and CDR2 YSYEKL. Trimming took off 3 bases at V and 6 bases at J, with 27 bases between the two ends. This CDR3 region has 19 residues. Here the CDR3 reads CASSHRYRAGGDGGQPQHF. For the CDR3, the DNA is TGCGCCAGCAGCCACCGATACCGGGCCGGGGGCGATGGAGGTCAGCCCCAGCATTTT.

Of note for this clonotype: One end of the junction varies from germline; a read error may be responsible. This chain links TRBV7-2 with TRBJ2-3, with D perhaps matching TRBD1 (6 bases). The CDR3 has 16 amino acids. CDR1 SGHTA and CDR2 FQGNSA come from the germline V gene. The CDR3 coding sequence is TGTACCAGCAGCTCCCACTGGGGGCGATCGGCAGATACGCGGTATTTT. Amino acid sequence: CTSSSHWGRSADTRYF.

This clonotype was picked up one time. This chain joins TRBV7-3 and TRBJ2-5; weak D call: TRBD2 (6 bases). Trimming removed 5 bases from V and 5 bases from J, with 12 bases in between. CDR1 is SGHTA and CDR2 is FQGTGA in the germline V gene. The CDR3 is 13 amino acids. CDR3 sequence (DNA): TGTGCCAGCAGCCCGACTAGTCGGGAGACCCAGTACTTC. Protein sequence: CASSPTSRETQYF.

V is TRBV4-1 and J is TRBJ1-1; possible D gene TRBD1, 5 bases. The CDR3 runs 15 residues. Trimming removed 7 bases from V and 0 bases from J, with 15 bases in between. Germline CDR1 reads MGHRA; CDR2 reads YSYEKL. The chain's CDR3 is CASKVGEVMNTEAFF. In nucleotides, the CDR3 is TGCGCCAGCAAGGTAGGGGAGGTCATGAACACTGAAGCTTTCTTT.

The chain recombines TRBV12-3 or TRBV12-4 with TRBJ2-6, with unresolved D. V was pared by 6 bases and J by 2 bases, with 8 bases between. The CDR3 loop spans 14 amino acids. The CDR3 sequence: CASSVSAGANVLTF. The CDR3, as DNA: TGTGCCAGCAGCGTCAGTGCTGGGGCCAACGTCCTGACTTTC.

This clonotype was detected a few times. The rearrangement joins TRBV27 to TRBJ1-6, with D possibly matching TRBD1 (6 bases). Germline V CDR1 and CDR2: MNHEY, SMNVEV (reference sequence). Trimming cost V 8 bases and J 9 bases, with 17 bases left between them. The CDR3 covers 14 residues. CDR3 residues: CASSTGQPGSPLHF. Written as DNA, the CDR3 is TGTGCCAGCTCAACAGGGCAACCGGGTTCACCCCTCCACTTT.

The V and J genes are TRBV3-1 and TRBJ2-1; 8 bases line up with TRBD2. With V trimmed by 0 bases and J by 0 bases, 13 bases remained unmatched. This CDR3 is built from 20 residues. Germline CDR1 LGHDT, CDR2 YNNKEL (reference sequence). CDR3 in DNA: TGTGCCAGCAGCCAAGAGACTAGCGTACGACGGGAGAACTCCTACAATGAGCAGTTCTTC. Translated, it gives CASSQETSVRRENSYNEQFF.

This clonotype came up a few times. The V gene is TRBV7-2, the J gene TRBJ2-2; TRBD1 agrees at 7 bases. Losses at the gene ends were 3 bases for V and 0 bases for J; bases not matched to a gene: 7. There are 17 residues in the CDR3. The germline V gene has CDR1 SGHTA and CDR2 FQGNSA. In nucleotides, the CDR3 is TGTGCCAGCAGCTTTCCTCGACAGGGCCCGAACACCGGGGAGCTGTTTTTT. This encodes CASSFPRQGPNTGELFF.

This clonotype was detected only a few times. V is TRBV6-5 and J is TRBJ1-2, with D uncertain. V gave up 1 base and J gave up 6 bases, with 15 bases separating them. The length of the CDR3 is 15 residues. The germline CDR1 and CDR2 sequences are MNHEY and SVGAGI. This CDR3 reads CASSYLATARHGYTF. CDR3 nucleotides: TGTGCCAGCAGTTACTTGGCGACTGCGCGGCATGGCTACACCTTC.

This clonotype was recorded at least ten times. The chain recombines TRBV7-9 with TRBJ2-2; D could derive from TRBD1 or TRBD2 (5 bases each). Trimming removed 6 bases from V and 2 bases from J, with 13 bases in between. CDR1 is SEHNR and CDR2 is FQNEAQ in the germline V gene (reference sequence). There are 15 residues in the CDR3. The DNA of the CDR3 is TGTGCCAGCAGTTCGGGGCAGGGAAACACCGGGGAGCTGTTTTTT. Translating gives CASSSGQGNTGELFF.

This clonotype was recorded a few times. The rearrangement links TRBV29-1 to TRBJ2-3; TRBD1 might be the D (6 bases). Trimming cost V 4 bases and J 0 bases, with 20 bases left between them. The CDR3 extends over 17 amino acids. Germline assignment: CDR1 SQVTM and CDR2 ANQGSEA. The CDR3 nucleotides read TGCAGCGTTGTCCTGACAGGTTGGAGGTCTAGCACAGATACGCAGTATTTT. Translated, it gives CSVVLTGWRSSTDTQYF.

This clonotype has a count of ten or more. V is TRBV15 and J is TRBJ2-1; no definite D call. The CDR3 length is 15 residues. Germline loops: CDR1 LNHNV, CDR2 YYDKDF (reference sequence). Trimming took 0 bases from V and 8 from J, leaving 14 bases between them. This CDR3 is CATSRDDLPRDEQFF. In DNA form, the CDR3 reads TGTGCCACCAGCAGAGATGACCTCCCTAGGGATGAGCAGTTCTTC.

This clonotype was seen more than once but under ten times. The chain carries TRBV18 and TRBJ2-5, with TRBD2 matching 8 bases. Looked up from germline, CDR1 is KGHSH and CDR2 is LQKENI. V trimming: 1 base; J trimming: 3 bases; junction bases outside the gene matches: 1. The CDR3 is 14 residues long. The chain's CDR3 is CASSPRSGEETQYF. The CDR3 DNA follows: TGTGCCAGCTCACCACGTAGCGGGGAAGAGACCCAGTACTTC.

The chain carries TRBV20-1 and TRBJ2-1, with D possibly being TRBD2 (5 bases). The germline V and J ends were trimmed by 3 bases and 6 bases, with 9 bases remaining between them. Germline assignment: CDR1 DFQATT and CDR2 SNEGSKA (reference sequence). CDR3 length: 12 residues. The CDR3, as DNA: TGCAGTGCTAGCCCTAGCTCCAATGAGCAGTTCTTC. Translating it yields CSASPSSNEQFF.

This clonotype was picked up a small number of times. This chain links TRBV2 with TRBJ2-7; the match to TRBD1 covers 9 bases. Germline CDR1 and CDR2: SNHLY and FYNNEI. V lost 6 bases and J lost 6; bases outside the gene matches: 6. The CDR3 covers 13 residues. The CDR3 region is CASSRDRVLEQYF. The CDR3 nucleotides are TGTGCCAGCAGCCGGGACAGGGTTCTCGAGCAGTACTTC.

This clonotype was observed many times. J is TRBJ2-7 and V is TRBV12-3 or TRBV12-4; TRBD1 aligns across 9 bases. The V and J ends lost 8 bases and 4 bases, in that order; junction bases with no gene match: 6. The CDR3 consists of 13 residues. The CDR3 spells CASGPGQGYEQYF. CDR3 coding DNA: TGTGCCAGCGGCCCGGGACAGGGTTACGAGCAGTACTTC.

In regard to this clonotype: This may stem from a read error, because a much larger clone lies one nucleotide away. CDR3 region: CASSLGTGATNEQYF. The CDR3 DNA follows: TGTGCCAGCAGCTTAGGGACAGGGGCAACCAATGAGCAGTACTTC. The genes are TRBV7-2 and TRBJ2-5; TRBD1 agrees at 9 bases. The CDR3 contains 15 residues. Looked up from germline, CDR1 is SGHTA and CDR2 is FQGNSA. With 1 base clipped from V and 11 bases from J, the junction kept 11 bases outside the gene matches. Together with reference TRBV7-2 and TRBJ2-5, the CDR3 gives the full variable domain: GAGVSQSPSNKVTEKGKDVELRCDPISGHTALYWYRQSLGQGLEFLIYFQGNSAPDKSGLPSDRFSAERTGGSVSTLTIQRTQQEDSAVYLCASSLGTGATNEQYFGPGTRLLVL.

This clonotype was seen more than once but under ten times. The V gene is TRBV3-1, the J gene TRBJ1-6, with TRBD1 matching over 9 bases. Losses at the gene ends were 4 bases for V and 10 bases for J; bases not matched to a gene: 5. This CDR3 is built from 14 residues. Per germline, CDR1 LGHDT and CDR2 YNNKEL (reference sequence). CDR3 residues: CASSRWTGDSPLHF. CDR3 sequence (DNA): TGTGCCAGCAGCCGCTGGACAGGGGACTCACCCCTCCACTTT. Full variable domain (remainder filled in from reference TRBV3-1 and TRBJ1-6): DTAVSQTPKYLVTQMGNDKSIKCEQNLGHDTMYWYKQDSKKFLKIMFSYNNKELIINETVPNRFSPKSPDKAHLNLHINSLELGDSAVYFCASSRWTGDSPLHFGNGTRLTVT.

At least ten counts were recorded for this clonotype. The chain employs TRBV12-3 or TRBV12-4 and TRBJ1-2; 7 nucleotides agree with TRBD1. V trimming: 2 bases; J trimming: 6 bases; junction bases outside the gene matches: 6. The CDR3 length is 14 residues. CDR3 in amino acids: CASSLSTGVNGYTF. CDR3 coding DNA: TGTGCCAGCAGTTTAAGTACAGGGGTTAATGGCTACACCTTC.

In this sample, this clonotype turned up a few times. The J gene is TRBJ2-1, the V gene TRBV5-1; D possibly matches TRBD1 or TRBD2 (5 bases each). The germline CDR1 and CDR2 sequences are SGHRS and YFSETQ. V was trimmed by 4 bases and J by 3 bases, leaving 20 bases between them. This CDR3 comprises 17 residues. As DNA, the CDR3 is TGCGCCAGCAGCAGTCTCCCAGGGATGAGGGACTACAATGAGCAGTTCTTC. Translation: CASSSLPGMRDYNEQFF.

Comments on this clonotype: A much bigger clone sits one base away, suggesting this may be a read error. The chain combines TRBV5-1 with TRBJ2-5, with unresolved D. Trimming left V 4 bases short and J 11 bases short, with 18 bases between. This CDR3 contains 13 residues. CDR1 and CDR2 from the germline V gene are SGHRS and YFSETQ. The CDR3 sequence is CASSLDTVGEQYF. In nucleotides, the CDR3 is TGCGCCAGCAGCCTTGACACCGTAGGAGAGCAGTACTTC.

This clonotype was picked up many times. J is TRBJ2-3 and V is TRBV20-1, with a possible D match to TRBD2 (5 bases). This CDR3 has 15 amino acids. Germline CDR1 is DFQATT and CDR2 is SNEGSKA (reference sequence). V gave up 1 base and J gave up 0 bases, with 11 bases separating them. In DNA form, the CDR3 reads TGCAGTGCTAGAGTATCCGGGGTCAGCACAGATACGCAGTATTTT. Protein product: CSARVSGVSTDTQYF.

The chain joins TRBV12-3 or TRBV12-4 to TRBJ2-7; D is ambiguous. The CDR3 has 11 amino acids. With 6 bases removed from V and 7 bases from J, the gap between germline ends came to 10 bases. The CDR3 nucleotides read TGTGCCAGCAGCATGGCTACGGAGCAGTACTTC. Translating gives CASSMATEQYF.

The V call is TRBV7-2, the J call TRBJ1-5, with D possibly matching TRBD1 (5 bases). Germline V CDR1 and CDR2: SGHTA, FQGNSA. The V end lost 5 bases, the J end lost 2 bases, and 19 bases lay between the germline ends. The CDR3 is made up of 17 amino acids. For the CDR3, the DNA is TGTGCCAGCAGCCCTATGTCGGGGTCCAGGGGCAATCAGCCCCAGCATTTT. This sequence encodes CASSPMSGSRGNQPQHF.

This chain links TRBV5-1 with TRBJ2-1, with TRBD2 matching 10 bases. Germline V gene sequence: CDR1 SGHRS, CDR2 YFSETQ. The CDR3 extends over 15 amino acids. The J segment lost 5 bases and the V segment lost 2 bases, leaving 4 bases of the junction unmatched. In nucleotides, the CDR3 is TGCGCCAGCAGCTTACTAGCGGGAAACCACAATGAGCAGTTCTTC. This translates into CASSLLAGNHNEQFF.